A single sample is the source of the 32 T cell receptor beta chains below, sequenced in a study of circulating and synovial CD4+ cells in juvenile arthritis. Using immunoSEQ multiplex PCR, the repertoire was profiled, and TCRdb retains in-frame clones only, with some absent. This sample has around 35,000 clones, with roughly 96% found just once. The sequencing input was CD4+ T cells from blood. These receptor sequences come from a human donor with juvenile idiopathic arthritis.

J is TRBJ2-3 and V is TRBV7-6; D not certain. Between the trimmed V and J ends, which lost 5 bases and 3 bases, there was a span of 9 bases. Germline values: CDR1 SGHVS, CDR2 FNYEAQ. This CDR3 comprises 13 residues. DNA for the CDR3: TGTGCCAGCAGCCCAAAAGCTACAGATACGCAGTATTTT. It specifies CASSPKATDTQYF. Complete variable domain (other parts from reference TRBV7-6 and TRBJ2-3): GAGVSQSPRYKVTKRGQDVALRCDPISGHVSLYWYRQALGQGPEFLTYFNYEAQQDKSGLPNDRFSAERPEGSISTLTIQRTEQRDSAMYRCASSPKATDTQYFGPGTRLTVL.

This chain connects TRBV10-3 to TRBJ2-3; 10 nucleotides agree with TRBD2. The CDR3 loop spans 18 amino acids. Trimming at V came to 2 bases and at J to 2 bases, leaving 10 bases not matched to a gene. Germline CDR1 is ENHRY and CDR2 is SYGVKD. The CDR3 bases are TGTGCCATCAGTGAGCTAGCGGGGGCCACCGAATACACAGATACGCAGTATTTT. It is translated as CAISELAGATEYTDTQYF.

J is TRBJ2-1 and V is TRBV2, with TRBD2 matching 8 bases. CDR1 is SNHLY and CDR2 is FYNNEI in the germline V gene. V lost 2 bases, J lost 10 bases, and 7 bases stayed unmatched. The CDR3 covers 14 residues. The CDR3 DNA sequence: TGTGCCAGCAGTGAACGACTAGCGAAGGGGGAGCAGTTCTTC. Translating gives CASSERLAKGEQFF.

The sample holds one count of this clone. The gene calls are TRBV10-3 and TRBJ2-1; no clear D. The germline V gene encodes CDR1 ENHRY and CDR2 SYGVKD. The CDR3 contains 14 residues. The V end was cut by 4 bases, the J end by 3 bases, with 10 bases between. Here the CDR3 reads CAISGGSNYNEQFF. In DNA form, the CDR3 reads TGTGCCATCAGTGGTGGCAGTAACTACAATGAGCAGTTCTTC.

J is TRBJ1-2 and V is TRBV5-4, with TRBD1 identical over 7 bases. From germline, CDR1 is SGHNT and CDR2 YYREEE (reference sequence). CDR3 length: 17 residues. The V and J ends lost 0 bases and 5 bases, in that order; junction bases with no gene match: 13. The CDR3 DNA sequence: TGTGCCAGCAGCTTGGGGGAGACAGGGCAGGGATTATATGGCTACACCTTC. This encodes CASSLGETGQGLYGYTF. The entire variable domain, with the rest obtained from reference TRBV5-4 and TRBJ1-2, is as follows: ETGVTQSPTHLIKTRGQQVTLRCSSQSGHNTVSWYQQALGQGPQFIFQYYREEENGRGNFPPRFSGLQFPNYSSELNVNALELDDSALYLCASSLGETGQGLYGYTFGSGTRLTVV.

This chain links TRBV19 with TRBJ1-2; unclear D gene. V lost 5 bases and J lost 8, with 18 bases in between. Germline CDR1 reads LNHDA; CDR2 reads SQIVND (reference sequence). The CDR3 totals 14 residues. The CDR3 bases are TGTGCCAGTAGTTCACGGAGCGGGGATGGGGGCTACACCTTC. Its translation: CASSSRSGDGGYTF.

A note on this clone: Other DNA sequences of this sample code for an identical CDR3. This chain connects TRBV30 to TRBJ1-1; no clear D gene. CDR3 length equals 17 residues. Germline CDR1 and CDR2: GTSNPN and SVGIG (reference sequence). The V end was cut by 0 bases, the J end by 3 bases, with 20 bases between. CDR3 sequence reads: CAWSVPGNKGPDTEAFF. The CDR3, as DNA: TGTGCCTGGAGTGTGCCGGGGAACAAGGGTCCAGACACTGAAGCTTTCTTT.

CDR3 amino acids: CASSLGQAQETQYF. The CDR3 nucleotides read TGTGCCAGCAGCTTGGGACAGGCCCAAGAGACCCAGTACTTC. The rearrangement links TRBV7-9 to TRBJ2-5; the match to TRBD1 covers 8 bases. CDR3 size: 14 residues. J lost 1 base, V lost 3 bases, and 1 base had no gene match. The germline V gene encodes CDR1 SEHNR and CDR2 FQNEAQ (reference sequence). Full variable domain (outside the CDR3, taken from reference TRBV7-9 and TRBJ2-5): DTGVSQNPRHKITKRGQNVTFRCDPISEHNRLYWYRQTLGQGPEFLTYFQNEAQLEKSRLLSDRFSAERPKGSFSTLEIQRTEQGDSAMYLCASSLGQAQETQYFGPGTRLLVL.

The chain employs TRBV19 and TRBJ2-1; 7 bases align to TRBD2. Germline lookup yields CDR1 LNHDA and CDR2 SQIVND (reference sequence). Trimming took 6 bases from V and 7 from J; bases not matched to a gene: 9. This CDR3 is built from 14 residues. CDR3 loop: CASRGGDSWNEQFF. CDR3 bases: TGTGCCAGTAGGGGGGGGGACTCGTGGAATGAGCAGTTCTTC.

The chain recombines TRBV9 with TRBJ2-3; 9 bases are shared with TRBD1. Germline V gives CDR1 SGDLS, CDR2 YYNGEE. CDR3 length: 16 amino acids. Unmatched junction bases numbered 9, after V lost 4 bases and J lost 3 bases. The CDR3 protein is CASSLLDRGLTDTQYF. The CDR3 DNA reads TGTGCCAGCAGCCTCCTAGACAGGGGGTTAACAGATACGCAGTATTTT. Drawing the rest from reference TRBV9 and TRBJ2-3, the complete variable domain is DSGVTQTPKHLITATGQRVTLRCSPRSGDLSVYWYQQSLDQGLQFLIQYYNGEERAKGNILERFSAQQFPDLHSELNLSSLELGDSALYFCASSLLDRGLTDTQYFGPGTRLTVL.

J is TRBJ1-4 and V is TRBV18, with no clear D. The CDR3 spans 15 residues. Germline V lookup: CDR1 KGHSH, CDR2 LQKENI. Deletions cut 2 bases from V and 11 bases from J, with 18 bases between. The CDR3 region is CASSPGMGGGEKLFF. DNA for the CDR3: TGTGCCAGCTCACCAGGGATGGGCGGAGGTGAGAAACTGTTTTTT. The full variable domain, with the rest looked up from reference TRBV18 and TRBJ1-4, is NAGVMQNPRHLVRRRGQEARLRCSPMKGHSHVYWYRQLPEEGLKFMVYLQKENIIDESGMPKERFSAEFPKEGPSILRIQQVVRGDSAAYFCASSPGMGGGEKLFFGSGTQLSVL.

The rearrangement links TRBV7-2 to TRBJ1-2; possibly TRBD1 for D (6 bases). This CDR3 is built from 14 residues. Germline lookup yields CDR1 SGHTA and CDR2 FQGNSA. V lost 1 base, J lost 6 bases, and 12 bases lay in between. The CDR3 bases are TGTGCCAGCAGCTTAGTGGGGGCTTCACATGGCTACACCTTC. It codes for CASSLVGASHGYTF.

The table lists this clone with a count of one. DNA of the CDR3: TGTGCCAGCAGCTTGGAAATTATACTTGAGCAGTTCTTC. Its protein product is CASSLEIILEQFF. The chain links TRBV5-5 to TRBJ2-1; unclear D gene. This CDR3 comprises 13 residues. Trimming pared 0 bases from V and 9 bases from J, leaving 10 bases between. Germline assignment: CDR1 SGHKS and CDR2 YYEKEE (reference sequence). Full variable domain (remainder filled in from reference TRBV5-5 and TRBJ2-1): DAGVTQSPTHLIKTRGQQVTLRCSPISGHKSVSWYQQVLGQGPQFIFQYYEKEERGRGNFPDRFSARQFPNYSSELNVNALLLGDSALYLCASSLEIILEQFFGPGTRLTVL.

The chain recombines TRBV5-1 with TRBJ1-2; no definite D call. Trimming removed 0 bases from V and 0 bases from J, with 12 bases in between. Germline V CDR1 and CDR2: SGHRS, YFSETQ. This CDR3 has 16 residues. CDR3 nucleotides: TGCGCCAGCAGCTTGGCCCGGGCGGGTACTAACTATGGCTACACCTTC. This encodes CASSLARAGTNYGYTF.

This sequence joins TRBV6-1 and TRBJ2-7; 7 bases fit TRBD2. Germline V gives CDR1 MNHNS, CDR2 SASEGT. The CDR3 consists of 14 residues. With 6 bases clipped from V and 2 bases from J, the junction kept 7 bases outside the gene matches. The CDR3 sequence is CASSDLGGTYEQYF. The CDR3, as DNA: TGTGCCAGCAGCGACCTCGGGGGGACCTACGAGCAGTACTTC.

The genes are TRBV27 and TRBJ2-5; possibly TRBD1 for D (5 bases). The CDR3 totals 15 residues. Germline lookup yields CDR1 MNHEY and CDR2 SMNVEV (reference sequence). The V and J ends lost 5 bases and 2 bases respectively, with 15 bases between them. The CDR3 region has the DNA TGTGCCAGCAGTGGCTGGGGCAGGAAACAAGAGACCCAGTACTTC. Amino acids: CASSGWGRKQETQYF.

This chain connects TRBV21-1 to TRBJ2-1; the listed D gene, TRBD2, was not tested against the DNA. TRBV21-1 is noted as a pseudogene. This CDR3 is 12 amino acids long. Here the CDR3 reads CASTPSKYEQFF. The CDR3 nucleotides are TGTGCCAGCACCCCGAGTAAATATGAGCAGTTCTTC.

The chain joins TRBV5-4 to TRBJ2-2; 11 positions agree with TRBD1. J gave up 4 bases and V 3 bases, and 2 bases lay outside the gene matches. Germline CDR1 and CDR2: SGHNT and YYREEE (reference sequence). CDR3 size: 15 residues. CDR3 sequence reads: CASSWGQGVTGELFF. CDR3 bases: TGTGCCAGCAGCTGGGGACAGGGGGTCACCGGGGAGCTGTTTTTT.

V gene TRBV6-5 combines with J gene TRBJ1-2; D gene ambiguous. Germline V gene sequence: CDR1 MNHEY, CDR2 SVGAGI. V was trimmed by 2 bases and J by 2 bases, leaving 15 bases between them. CDR3 size: 16 residues. The CDR3 sequence is CASSYPGARANYGYTF. As DNA, the CDR3 is TGTGCCAGCAGTTACCCTGGCGCGAGGGCAAACTATGGCTACACCTTC.

This rearrangement joins TRBV28 to TRBJ2-1; D is perhaps TRBD2 (6 bases). V lost 3 bases, J lost 8 bases, and 14 bases lay in between. The length of the CDR3 is 14 residues. The germline V gene encodes CDR1 MDHEN and CDR2 SYDVKM. CDR3 coding DNA: TGTGCCAGCAGTTTGGGACTGCAAAGCGATGAGCAGTTCTTC. As protein: CASSLGLQSDEQFF.

CDR3 loop: CASSVDTGGEGYGYTF. In DNA, the CDR3 is TGTGCCAGCAGCGTAGATACAGGGGGGGAAGGCTATGGCTACACCTTC. This chain uses TRBV9 with TRBJ1-2; TRBD1 aligns across 8 bases. This CDR3 has 16 residues. The V gene's germline CDR1 is SGDLS and CDR2 YYNGEE. V lost 0 bases, J lost 4 bases, and 8 bases stayed unmatched. The full variable domain, rest sourced from reference TRBV9 and TRBJ1-2, is DSGVTQTPKHLITATGQRVTLRCSPRSGDLSVYWYQQSLDQGLQFLIQYYNGEERAKGNILERFSAQQFPDLHSELNLSSLELGDSALYFCASSVDTGGEGYGYTFGSGTRLTVV.

The V and J genes are TRBV6-5 and TRBJ1-3, with D unclear. This CDR3 is 13 amino acids long. The V gene lost 4 bases and the J gene lost 2 bases, with 6 bases spanning the gap. Germline V lookup: CDR1 MNHEY, CDR2 SVGAGI. This CDR3 is CASSFPAGNTIYF. The DNA of the CDR3 is TGTGCCAGCAGTTTTCCGGCTGGAAACACCATATATTTT.

This clone was observed a single time. This rearrangement joins TRBV6-5 to TRBJ1-6, with D unclear. Germline V gene data show CDR1 as MNHEY and CDR2 as SVGAGI. Trimming shortened V by 8 bases and J by 7 bases, and 12 bases separated the two germline ends. The CDR3 is 13 residues long. CDR3 residues: CASGGVRNSPLHF. CDR3 nucleotides: TGTGCCAGCGGCGGGGTGCGCAATTCACCCCTCCACTTT.

The chain is built from TRBV14 and TRBJ1-1; D gene uncertain. This CDR3 region has 13 residues. The V gene lost 0 bases and the J gene lost 10 bases, with 12 bases spanning the gap. From germline, CDR1 is SGHDN and CDR2 FVKESK. The CDR3, as DNA: TGTGCCAGCAGCCAAGATTTGGGCTTGGTAGCTTTCTTT. Protein sequence: CASSQDLGLVAFF.

V usage is TRBV2 and J usage is TRBJ1-4; 9 bases are shared with TRBD1. In germline, CDR1 is SNHLY, CDR2 FYNNEI. With 6 bases clipped from V and 8 bases from J, the junction kept 7 bases outside the gene matches. The CDR3 is made up of 14 amino acids. CDR3: CASRTGQGLEKLFF. The CDR3 nucleotides read TGTGCCAGCAGGACGGGACAGGGCCTAGAAAAACTGTTTTTT.

The genes are TRBV7-2 and TRBJ1-2; no definite D call. Germline lookup yields CDR1 SGHTA and CDR2 FQGNSA. The V end was cut by 6 bases, the J end by 6 bases, with 14 bases between. This CDR3 contains 13 residues. DNA for the CDR3: TGTGCCAGCAGTCCGGAAGGAGGTAATGGCTACACCTTC. This codes for CASSPEGGNGYTF.

V is TRBV11-1 and J is TRBJ1-1; TRBD1 aligns across 7 bases. J gave up 2 bases and V 1 base, and 7 bases lay outside the gene matches. Per germline, CDR1 SGHAT and CDR2 FQDESV (reference sequence). The CDR3 runs to 16 residues. CDR3 sequence: CASSLDGGQINTEAFF. The CDR3 bases are TGTGCCAGCAGCTTAGACGGGGGACAGATTAACACTGAAGCTTTCTTT.

The V gene is TRBV4-3, the J gene TRBJ2-4; D is unresolved. The CDR3 spans 16 residues. Germline CDR1 is LGHNA and CDR2 is YSLEER. The V end lost 3 bases, the J end lost 0 bases, and 12 bases lay between the germline ends. The CDR3: CASSQQPLGAKNIQYF. Written as DNA, the CDR3 is TGCGCCAGCAGCCAGCAACCCCTAGGAGCCAAAAACATTCAGTACTTC.

The chain recombines TRBV7-2 with TRBJ1-1; TRBD1 agrees at 8 bases. Unmatched junction bases numbered 0, after V lost 5 bases and J lost 1 base. The CDR3 totals 13 residues. Germline loops: CDR1 SGHTA, CDR2 FQGNSA. CDR3 loop: CASSGQGNTEAFF. In DNA form, the CDR3 reads TGTGCCAGCAGCGGACAGGGGAACACTGAAGCTTTCTTT.

This chain connects TRBV19 to TRBJ2-6; TRBD1 is a possible D gene (5 bases). This CDR3 comprises 15 residues. V was shortened by 0 bases and J by 3 bases, with 6 bases between the two germline ends. CDR1 and CDR2 (germline): LNHDA, SQIVND (reference sequence). CDR3 sequence: CASSIEGRGANVLTF. As DNA, the CDR3 is TGTGCCAGTAGTATAGAGGGGCGTGGGGCCAACGTCCTGACTTTC.

The chain recombines TRBV7-9 with TRBJ1-1; perhaps TRBD1 as D (6 bases). Deletions cut 5 bases from V and 1 base from J, with 20 bases between. This CDR3 has 17 residues. CDR1 is SEHNR, CDR2 FQNEAQ, per germline (reference sequence). For the CDR3, the DNA is TGTGCCAGCAGCCGTCGTTTGGACAGCCCACAGAACACTGAAGCTTTCTTT. This encodes CASSRRLDSPQNTEAFF.

The count of this clone is one. J is TRBJ2-7 and V is TRBV5-1, with D possibly TRBD2 on 6 matching bases. V was cut by 5 bases and J by 3 bases, with 21 bases left in between. This CDR3 contains 16 residues. Germline lookup yields CDR1 SGHRS and CDR2 YFSETQ. As DNA, the CDR3 is TGCGCCAGCAGTCGAACCGGGGGTGTAGTCGGCTACGAGCAGTACTTC. Its protein product is CASSRTGGVVGYEQYF.